The 17 T cell receptor beta chains given below trace back to one sample, sequenced in a study of shared T cell receptors in the human thymus. Here immunoSEQ multiplex PCR was the method, and the copy in TCRdb shows in-frame clones only, minus some. The sample comprises around 67,000 clones, 90% to 95% of which are singletons, and about 0.03% rests with the top ten. Sequencing input: thymocytes. The receptors shown here come from a human donor.

The chain uses TRBV2 and TRBJ2-7; a possible D gene is TRBD2 (5 bases). V shed 0 bases and J shed 4 bases, with 22 bases lying between them. Germline CDR1 is SNHLY and CDR2 is FYNNEI. CDR3 length: 18 amino acids. The CDR3 reads CASSEANPTGSRPYEQYF. CDR3 DNA: TGTGCCAGCAGTGAAGCTAACCCCACGGGGAGCCGACCTTACGAGCAGTACTTC.

The rearrangement joins TRBV15 to TRBJ1-2; 9 positions agree with TRBD1. This CDR3 comprises 17 residues. The germline V gene has CDR1 LNHNV and CDR2 YYDKDF (reference sequence). Trimming cost V 1 base and J 3 bases; bases outside gene matches: 9. The CDR3: CATSRAEGQGGDYGYTF. The CDR3 DNA sequence: TGTGCCACCAGCAGAGCTGAGGGACAGGGAGGGGACTATGGCTACACCTTC.

The gene calls are TRBV2 and TRBJ2-5, with 10 bases matching TRBD2. The length of the CDR3 is 16 residues. The ends lost 6 bases at V and 2 bases at J; junction bases unmatched: 9. Germline V gene sequence: CDR1 SNHLY, CDR2 FYNNEI. This chain's CDR3 is CASSVASGGNQETQYF. CDR3 nucleotide sequence: TGTGCCAGCAGCGTAGCTAGCGGGGGAAATCAAGAGACCCAGTACTTC.

Here the CDR3 DNA reads TGTGCCAGTAGTATGCCGTGCCCGGGACTCCCGTCGGCGGAGACCCAGTACTTC. Translated, it gives CASSMPCPGLPSAETQYF. The chain joins TRBV19 to TRBJ2-5, with a weak D call TRBD2 (6 bases). The CDR3 has 18 amino acids. Germline CDR1 LNHDA, CDR2 SQIVND (reference sequence). Between the trimmed V and J ends, which lost 3 bases and 5 bases, there was a span of 25 bases.

V usage is TRBV7-2 and J usage is TRBJ2-1; 8 bases map to TRBD2. The CDR3 length is 18 residues. J gave up 8 bases and V 4 bases, and 19 bases lay outside the gene matches. Germline V gene sequence: CDR1 SGHTA, CDR2 FQGNSA. As DNA, the CDR3 is TGTGCCAGCAGCTCCGTTTTTGGGACTAGATTTTTACCCCATGAGCAGTTCTTC. Its protein product is CASSSVFGTRFLPHEQFF.

This chain links TRBV6-1 with TRBJ2-5, with 12 bases identical to TRBD2. CDR3 length: 15 amino acids. V shed 5 bases, J shed 5 bases, and the junction held 6 bases outside the gene matches. Germline V lookup: CDR1 MNHNS, CDR2 SASEGT. CDR3 residues: CASSQLAGGMETQYF. The CDR3, as DNA: TGTGCCAGCAGTCAACTAGCGGGGGGTATGGAGACCCAGTACTTC.

CDR3 DNA: TGTGCCAGCAGCTTAGGCGGGGGGCTAAAAGAAAAACTGTTTTTT. Encoded protein: CASSLGGGLKEKLFF. The rearrangement joins TRBV7-8 to TRBJ1-4; tentatively, D is TRBD1 (6 bases). Germline V CDR1 and CDR2: SGHVS, FQNEAQ. V was cut by 1 base and J by 8 bases, with 14 bases left in between. This CDR3 contains 15 residues.

The chain joins TRBV11-2 to TRBJ2-3; TRBD2 might be the D (6 bases). The CDR3 contains 17 residues. Germline V gene sequence: CDR1 SGHAT, CDR2 FQNNGV. V lost 4 bases and J 0 bases, leaving 17 bases between the germline ends. CDR3 nucleotides: TGTGCCAGCAGCTCCCCCCGTTGGGCGGGGAGCACAGATACGCAGTATTTT. As protein: CASSSPRWAGSTDTQYF.

J is TRBJ2-1 and V is TRBV27; 8 bases align to TRBD1. The ends lost 6 bases at V and 0 bases at J; junction bases unmatched: 4. Germline V lookup: CDR1 MNHEY, CDR2 SMNVEV (reference sequence). This CDR3 region has 15 residues. CDR3 region: CASRWTGSSYNEQFF. The CDR3 DNA reads as TGTGCCAGCAGATGGACAGGGAGCTCCTACAATGAGCAGTTCTTC.

This sequence joins TRBV14 and TRBJ2-3, with 7 positions matching TRBD2. J gave up 1 base and V 1 base, and 14 bases lay outside the gene matches. Germline V lookup: CDR1 SGHDN, CDR2 FVKESK. The CDR3 runs to 19 residues. The CDR3 region is CASSQAAGTPGGCTDTQYF. DNA for the CDR3: TGTGCCAGCAGCCAAGCAGCCGGGACCCCCGGGGGGTGCACAGATACGCAGTATTTT.

The V gene is TRBV5-1, the J gene TRBJ1-1; tentatively, D is TRBD1 (6 bases). Germline-derived CDR1 and CDR2 are SGHRS and YFSETQ. Trimming removed 4 bases from V and 4 bases from J, with 20 bases in between. This CDR3 contains 16 residues. The CDR3 DNA reads TGCGCCAGCAGCAACCCACAGGGTCCCCTAACCACTGAAGCTTTCTTT. Translation: CASSNPQGPLTTEAFF.

The chain employs TRBV7-3 and TRBJ2-1, with 7 bases matching TRBD1. J was trimmed by 0 bases and V by 5 bases; bases with no gene match: 10. This CDR3 is 17 amino acids long. CDR1 is SGHTA and CDR2 is FQGTGA in the germline V gene. The CDR3 is CASSPGDRISSYNEQFF. The CDR3 nucleotides are TGTGCCAGCAGCCCTGGGGACAGAATCAGCTCCTACAATGAGCAGTTCTTC.

The CDR3 DNA reads TGTGCCAGCAGCCTGAGCGGGGGGGCGGTGACAGATACGCAGTATTTT. Amino acid sequence: CASSLSGGAVTDTQYF. This chain links TRBV7-2 with TRBJ2-3, with TRBD2 matching 10 bases. The CDR3 spans 16 residues. The V segment lost 5 bases and the J segment 3 bases; nucleotides outside the gene matches: 8. The germline gives CDR1 SGHTA, CDR2 FQGNSA. The whole variable domain, filled in from reference TRBV7-2 and TRBJ2-3, reads GAGVSQSPSNKVTEKGKDVELRCDPISGHTALYWYRQSLGQGLEFLIYFQGNSAPDKSGLPSDRFSAERTGGSVSTLTIQRTQQEDSAVYLCASSLSGGAVTDTQYFGPGTRLTVL.

This sequence joins TRBV7-2 and TRBJ2-3; perhaps TRBD2 as D (6 bases). Germline loops: CDR1 SGHTA, CDR2 FQGNSA. V lost 4 bases to trimming and J lost 3 bases, with 20 bases between them. The CDR3 loop spans 17 amino acids. The CDR3 region has the DNA TGTGCCAGCAGCTCGGGGGAAGCTGCCTCGGGGACAGATACGCAGTATTTT. Translated: CASSSGEAASGTDTQYF.

The chain combines TRBV6-5 with TRBJ1-1; 7 nucleotides match TRBD1. The V segment lost 2 bases and the J segment 7 bases; nucleotides outside the gene matches: 7. Germline values: CDR1 MNHEY, CDR2 SVGAGI. The length of the CDR3 is 14 residues. CDR3 in amino acids: CASSYGVTGDEAFF. The CDR3 DNA follows: TGTGCCAGCAGTTACGGGGTAACAGGGGATGAAGCTTTCTTT.

The chain combines TRBV7-2 with TRBJ2-7; D perhaps matches TRBD2 (6 bases). The CDR3 runs to 12 residues. V was shortened by 8 bases and J by 3 bases, with 11 bases between the two germline ends. The germline V gene encodes CDR1 SGHTA and CDR2 FQGNSA. CDR3 region: CASSGVVYEQYF. DNA of the CDR3: TGTGCCAGCTCGGGGGTTGTCTACGAGCAGTACTTC.

V gene TRBV5-4 combines with J gene TRBJ1-6, with TRBD1 identical over 9 bases. After removal of 3 bases from V and 7 bases from J, the junction contained 5 bases not matched to a gene. Germline CDR1 and CDR2: SGHNT and YYREEE (reference sequence). The CDR3 has 15 residues. CDR3 coding DNA: TGTGCCAGCAGCTCCCTTGGACAGGGGAATTCACCCCTCCACTTT. The encoded protein is CASSSLGQGNSPLHF.